Presented here are 9 T cell receptor beta chains from one specimen sequenced in a study of T-cell memory formation after mild COVID-19. One entry per CDR3 protein results from TCRdb running MiXCR on the 5' RACE reads. Found here are roughly 240,000 distinct CDR3 sequences, 15% to 20% of them singletons; the top ten hold about a fifth. The source material was PBMCs or a T cell subset sorted from them (not recorded which). These TCRs come from a man in his late teens or twenties who had mild COVID-19 (a few samples of this study predate the infection). Cell type and time point are not known.

V gene TRBV7-9 combines with J gene TRBJ2-1; D is unclear. The CDR3 runs to 13 residues. The V end was cut by 1 base, the J end by 7 bases, with 8 bases between. Per germline, CDR1 SEHNR and CDR2 FQNEAQ (reference sequence). The chain's CDR3 is CASSLDGENEQFF. The CDR3 DNA is TGTGCCAGCAGCTTAGACGGAGAGAATGAGCAGTTCTTC. Full variable domain (rest looked up from reference TRBV7-9 and TRBJ2-1): DTGVSQNPRHKITKRGQNVTFRCDPISEHNRLYWYRQTLGQGPEFLTYFQNEAQLEKSRLLSDRFSAERPKGSFSTLEIQRTEQGDSAMYLCASSLDGENEQFFGPGTRLTVL.

The chain combines TRBV6-5 with TRBJ2-6; 7 bases are a match to TRBD2. Germline CDR1 is MNHEY and CDR2 is SVGAGI. The CDR3 loop spans 18 amino acids. J gave up 0 bases and V 6 bases, and 11 bases lay outside the gene matches. CDR3 DNA: TGTGCCAGCAGCGGCTCGGGGGGTACGGGCTCTGGGGCCAACGTCCTGACTTTC. This translates into CASSGSGGTGSGANVLTF.

This clonotype showed up many times. CDR3 nucleotide sequence: TGTGCCAGCAGCCTGACAGGGATGAACACTGAAGCTTTCTTT. Its translation is CASSLTGMNTEAFF. The J gene is TRBJ1-1, the V gene TRBV2; 7 bases agree with TRBD1. The germline V gene has CDR1 SNHLY and CDR2 FYNNEI. The V and J ends lost 6 bases and 0 bases, in that order; junction bases with no gene match: 4. The CDR3 totals 14 residues.

The genes are TRBV5-1 and TRBJ1-2; D remains ambiguous. The CDR3 consists of 14 residues. V lost 1 base to trimming and J lost 2 bases, with 9 bases between them. Germline-derived CDR1 and CDR2 are SGHRS and YFSETQ. CDR3 nucleotide sequence: TGCGCCAGCAGCTTGCGATCAGCAAACTATGGCTACACCTTC. Its translation: CASSLRSANYGYTF.

The chain uses TRBV14 and TRBJ1-2; tentatively, D is TRBD1 (5 bases). Germline V gene data show CDR1 as SGHDN and CDR2 as FVKESK. The V end lost 3 bases, the J end lost 4 bases, and 18 bases lay between the germline ends. This CDR3 comprises 16 residues. CDR3 residues: CASSQGDAPPGYGYTF. The CDR3 DNA is TGTGCCAGCAGCCAGGGGGACGCTCCACCGGGCTATGGCTACACCTTC.

The chain has TRBV3-1 and TRBJ1-2, with TRBD1 as a possible D gene (5 bases). The germline gives CDR1 LGHDT, CDR2 YNNKEL (reference sequence). V shed 4 bases and J shed 5 bases, with 14 bases lying between them. This CDR3 spans 14 amino acids. Here the CDR3 DNA reads TGTGCCAGCAGCCTTTCAGGGACGGATTATGGCTACACCTTC. Its translation: CASSLSGTDYGYTF. The entire variable domain, with the rest obtained from reference TRBV3-1 and TRBJ1-2, is as follows: DTAVSQTPKYLVTQMGNDKSIKCEQNLGHDTMYWYKQDSKKFLKIMFSYNNKELIINETVPNRFSPKSPDKAHLNLHINSLELGDSAVYFCASSLSGTDYGYTFGSGTRLTVV.

This clonotype showed up just a few times. This chain uses TRBV5-1 with TRBJ2-5; 11 positions match TRBD1. The germline gives CDR1 SGHRS, CDR2 YFSETQ. The CDR3 has 14 amino acids. With V trimmed by 4 bases and J by 5 bases, 4 bases remained unmatched. CDR3 loop: CASSARDRGETQYF. In DNA, the CDR3 is TGCGCCAGCAGCGCCCGGGACAGGGGGGAGACCCAGTACTTC.

This clonotype has just a few counts. The V call is TRBV6-1, the J call TRBJ1-2; D may be TRBD1 (5 bases). Trimming left V 10 bases short and J 5 bases short, with 17 bases between. This CDR3 has 13 residues. Germline V CDR1 and CDR2: MNHNS, SASEGT. The CDR3 sequence: CATSVAGLYGYTF. The CDR3 nucleotides read TGTGCCACCTCGGTAGCGGGGCTATATGGCTACACCTTC.

This clonotype showed up just a few times. The V and J genes are TRBV12-3 or TRBV12-4 and TRBJ2-7; D is possibly TRBD1 or TRBD2 (5 bases each). The ends were cut back, 3 bases at V and 2 bases at J, with 20 bases in the middle. This CDR3 comprises 17 residues. The CDR3 DNA reads as TGTGCCAGCAGTTTGGGGGTCGGATCGGGAAGAGCCTACGAGCAGTACTTC. It specifies CASSLGVGSGRAYEQYF.